A single sample is the source of the 19 T cell receptor beta chains below, sequenced in a study of cytotoxic CD8 clonotypes in ibrutinib-treated CLL. The repertoire was sequenced with immunoSEQ multiplex PCR; TCRdb's copy has only in-frame clones and lacks some. The repertoire holds over 70,000 clones, with roughly 83% as singletons. The starting material was PBMCs, obtained after 12 months of ibrutinib treatment. The receptors were gathered from a human donor with chronic lymphocytic leukemia.

The CDR3 here is CASKGQGDAEAFF. DNA for the CDR3: TGTGCCAGTAAAGGGCAGGGTGACGCTGAAGCTTTCTTT. This chain uses TRBV19 with TRBJ1-1; D is possibly TRBD1 (5 bases). The CDR3 is 13 amino acids. Trimming removed 7 bases at V and 6 bases at J, with 15 bases between. Germline V gene data show CDR1 as LNHDA and CDR2 as SQIVND (reference sequence).

The chain employs TRBV9 and TRBJ2-1; 9 bases agree with TRBD2. Looked up from germline, CDR1 is SGDLS and CDR2 is YYNGEE. The CDR3 consists of 19 residues. V dropped 0 bases and J dropped 0; count of bases not matched to a gene: 10. This CDR3 reads CASSVVPAGGSRSYNEQFF. CDR3 nucleotide sequence: TGTGCCAGCAGCGTAGTACCAGCGGGGGGCTCCCGCTCCTACAATGAGCAGTTCTTC.

The V gene is TRBV11-3, the J gene TRBJ2-2, with D perhaps TRBD1 or TRBD2 (5 bases each). The ends were cut back, 0 bases at V and 3 bases at J, with 14 bases in the middle. There are 17 residues in the CDR3. Germline V gene sequence: CDR1 SGHNT, CDR2 YENEEA. The CDR3 nucleotides are TGTGCCAGCAGCTTAGATGGGACGGCCGTCGACACCGGGGAGCTGTTTTTT. It encodes CASSLDGTAVDTGELFF.

This clone was recorded a few times. This chain connects TRBV11-2 to TRBJ1-5; no definite D call. Germline V gives CDR1 SGHAT, CDR2 FQNNGV. The CDR3 sequence is 13 residues long. V lost 1 base, J lost 7 bases, and 8 bases lay in between. CDR3 coding DNA: TGTGCCAGCAGCTTAGGGGGAGGGCAGCCCCAGCATTTT. Amino acids: CASSLGGGQPQHF.

V is TRBV7-2 and J is TRBJ2-5, with D maybe TRBD2 (5 bases). Per the germline V gene, CDR1 is SGHTA and CDR2 is FQGNSA. CDR3 length: 13 residues. Trimming pared 1 base from V and 4 bases from J, leaving 7 bases between. CDR3 DNA sequence: TGTGCCAGCAGCTTAGGGAGGCGAGAGACCCAGTACTTC. Translating gives CASSLGRRETQYF. The full variable domain, its missing parts supplied by reference TRBV7-2 and TRBJ2-5, is GAGVSQSPSNKVTEKGKDVELRCDPISGHTALYWYRQSLGQGLEFLIYFQGNSAPDKSGLPSDRFSAERTGGSVSTLTIQRTQQEDSAVYLCASSLGRRETQYFGPGTRLLVL.

The chain is built from TRBV7-2 and TRBJ2-7, with 7 bases identical to TRBD1. This CDR3 spans 16 amino acids. Germline CDR1 and CDR2: SGHTA and FQGNSA. The trim removed 5 bases at V and 4 bases at J, leaving 14 bases unmatched. As DNA, the CDR3 is TGTGCCAGCAGCCACCAAACAGCAGGGGGTCCTTACGAGCAGTACTTC. This codes for CASSHQTAGGPYEQYF.

The chain uses TRBV9 and TRBJ2-5; 8 nucleotides match TRBD2. With V trimmed by 0 bases and J by 5 bases, 12 bases remained unmatched. CDR1 SGDLS and CDR2 YYNGEE come from the germline V gene. This CDR3 region has 17 residues. The CDR3 is CASSVDPAGVIGETQYF. CDR3 DNA sequence: TGTGCCAGCAGCGTAGATCCAGCGGGAGTGATTGGGGAGACCCAGTACTTC.

This clone was counted only a few times. Germline is not matched at one junction end, which may reflect a read error. CDR3 DNA: TGTGCTAGCAGCCCCCAAGGCGGAGTAAAACTGTTTTTT. Amino acid sequence: CASSPQGGVKLFF. This sequence joins TRBV7-7 and TRBJ1-4, with no clear D. The CDR3 runs 13 residues. The V gene's germline CDR1 is SSHAT and CDR2 FNYEAQ (reference sequence).

The CDR3 DNA follows: TGTGCCAGCCGCGCCGGGGGCCATAGCAATCAGCCCCAGCATTTT. Translating gives CASRAGGHSNQPQHF. The rearrangement uses TRBV27 and TRBJ1-5; D might be TRBD1 (6 bases). Trimming took off 8 bases at V and 0 bases at J, with 14 bases between the two ends. Germline CDR1 and CDR2: MNHEY and SMNVEV (reference sequence). The length of the CDR3 is 15 residues.

The rearrangement joins TRBV28 to TRBJ2-7, with a weak D call TRBD2 (6 bases). CDR1 and CDR2 from the germline V gene are MDHEN and SYDVKM. The CDR3 runs 12 residues. The V end was cut by 11 bases, the J end by 4 bases, with 15 bases between. DNA of the CDR3: TGTGCCGGGGGACTGACGGGATACGAGCAGTACTTC. It translates to CAGGLTGYEQYF.

The CDR3 spells CASSLGRVGLAADTQYF. In DNA, the CDR3 is TGTGCCAGCAGCTTAGGGCGCGTTGGGCTAGCCGCCGATACGCAGTATTTT. This chain uses TRBV7-9 with TRBJ2-3; weak D call: TRBD2 (5 bases). Trimming took 1 base from V and 6 from J, leaving 20 bases between them. CDR1 and CDR2 (germline): SEHNR, FQNEAQ (reference sequence). The CDR3 is 17 residues long.

As concerns this clone: The same CDR3 is also encoded by other DNA sequences in this sample. The J gene is TRBJ2-7, the V gene TRBV2; the D gene is possibly TRBD2 (6 bases). The germline V gene has CDR1 SNHLY and CDR2 FYNNEI. The CDR3 has 11 amino acids. Trimming took off 6 bases at V and 3 bases at J, with 6 bases between the two ends. CDR3 sequence reads: CASSGGYEQYF. CDR3 sequence (DNA): TGTGCCAGCAGCGGGGGCTACGAGCAGTACTTC. Combining the CDR3 with reference TRBV2 and TRBJ2-7 gives the whole variable domain EPEVTQTPSHQVTQMGQEVILRCVPISNHLYFYWYRQILGQKVEFLVSFYNNEISEKSEIFDDQFSVERPDGSNFTLKIRSTKLEDSAMYFCASSGGYEQYFGPGTRLTVT.

V is TRBV7-9 and J is TRBJ1-3; D might be TRBD1 (5 bases). The V gene lost 1 base and the J gene lost 4 bases, with 11 bases spanning the gap. Germline V gene lookup returns CDR1 SEHNR and CDR2 FQNEAQ (reference sequence). The CDR3 loop spans 15 amino acids. The CDR3 DNA reads TGTGCCAGCAGCTTAGTAGGGGCCAGGGGAAACACCATATATTTT. Translated: CASSLVGARGNTIYF.

The chain is built from TRBV28 and TRBJ1-2, with D unresolved. Trimming took off 6 bases at V and 8 bases at J, with 13 bases between the two ends. The V gene's germline CDR1 is MDHEN and CDR2 SYDVKM. The CDR3 runs to 12 residues. CDR3 region: CASSGRTGGYTF. The CDR3 DNA reads as TGTGCCAGCAGCGGCCGAACGGGGGGCTACACCTTC.

This rearrangement joins TRBV29-1 to TRBJ1-1; D uncertain. The CDR3 is 15 residues long. The V gene lost 7 bases and the J gene lost 5 bases, with 23 bases spanning the gap. Germline V gives CDR1 SQVTM, CDR2 ANQGSEA. CDR3 DNA sequence: TGCAGCGCCCGACCCCCGCCTGCAGGTGGGACTGAAGCTTTCTTT. It translates to CSARPPPAGGTEAFF.

This chain joins TRBV7-2 and TRBJ1-2; 8 nucleotides agree with TRBD1. The CDR3 extends over 13 amino acids. Looked up from germline, CDR1 is SGHTA and CDR2 is FQGNSA. Trimming took 5 bases from V and 5 from J; bases not matched to a gene: 4. CDR3 nucleotide sequence: TGTGCCAGCAGCCCAAACAGGGGGTATGGCTACACCTTC. It codes for CASSPNRGYGYTF. Looking up the rest from reference TRBV7-2 and TRBJ1-2 gives the full variable domain: GAGVSQSPSNKVTEKGKDVELRCDPISGHTALYWYRQSLGQGLEFLIYFQGNSAPDKSGLPSDRFSAERTGGSVSTLTIQRTQQEDSAVYLCASSPNRGYGYTFGSGTRLTVV.

A note on this clone: A junction boundary mismatches the germline segment, possibly from a read error. V is TRBV7-7 and J is TRBJ2-3; D is ambiguous. CDR1 and CDR2 from the germline V gene are SSHAT and FNYEAQ (reference sequence). The CDR3 is 13 amino acids. Written as DNA, the CDR3 is TGTGCTAGCAGCTTGCGCCTAGTGGATACGCAGTATTTT. It encodes CASSLRLVDTQYF. Variable domain in full (rest from reference TRBV7-7 and TRBJ2-3): GAGVSQSPRYKVTKRGQDVTLRCDPISSHATLYWYQQALGQGPEFLTYFNYEAQPDKSGLPSDRFSAERPEGSISTLTIQRTEQRDSAMYRCASSLRLVDTQYFGPGTRLTVL.

V gene TRBV27 combines with J gene TRBJ2-7; 11 positions agree with TRBD2. CDR1 is MNHEY and CDR2 is SMNVEV in the germline V gene (reference sequence). The trim removed 5 bases at V and 2 bases at J, leaving 5 bases unmatched. The length of the CDR3 is 15 residues. The DNA of the CDR3 is TGTGCCAGCAGTGCGACTAGCGGGAAGCCCTACGAGCAGTACTTC. Translating gives CASSATSGKPYEQYF.

This chain uses TRBV5-1 with TRBJ2-4; 8 positions match TRBD1. The CDR3 is 18 residues long. V lost 4 bases and J lost 3; bases outside the gene matches: 15. The germline V gene has CDR1 SGHRS and CDR2 YFSETQ. The chain's CDR3 is CASSPQKTAGGGKNIQYF. The DNA for the CDR3 is TGCGCCAGCAGCCCCCAAAAGACGGCAGGGGGCGGCAAAAACATTCAGTACTTC.